A selection of T cell receptor beta chains follows, all from one sample in a study of blood T cell repertoires in COVID-19. Sequenced by immunoSEQ multiplex PCR; TCRdb stores in-frame clones only, minus some. This table has under 250,000 clones, about 93% appearing once. Sequencing input: peripheral blood. Receptor source: a young man with COVID-19, enrolled during active disease. Each CDR3 is given with its conserved first and last residue. D genes are given only for firm matches. Expanded clones get a size class; other rows say once, few or many, or leave the size out.

clone_size d_call j_call v_call cdr3_aa cdr3_nt
- - TRBJ2-2 TRBV7-9 CASNLFRGVTGELFF TGTGCCAGCAATCTTTTCAGGGGTGTCACCGGGGAGCTGTTTTTT
- TRBD1 TRBJ2-7 TRBV6-5 CASRGQGTSREQYF TGTGCCAGCAGGGGACAGGGGACCTCTCGCGAGCAGTACTTC
- - TRBJ2-7 TRBV10-2 CASSQNLLEQYF TGCGCCAGCAGTCAGAACCTCTTGGAGCAGTACTTC
- - TRBJ1-1 TRBV6-5 CASSHRTTNTEAFF TGTGCCAGCAGCCACAGGACTACGAACACTGAAGCTTTCTTT
- - TRBJ1-1 TRBV7-9 CASSGVGGTEAFF TGTGCCAGCAGCGGGGTCGGGGGAACTGAAGCTTTCTTT
- - TRBJ1-5 TRBV6-5 CASSSLNQPQHF TGTGCCAGCAGTTCTTTGAATCAGCCCCAGCATTTT
- - TRBJ2-3 TRBV7-3 CASSQNRDTDTQYF TGTGCCAGCAGCCAAAACAGGGACACAGATACGCAGTATTTT
- - TRBJ1-1 TRBV9 CASSVRDTEAFF TGTGCCAGCAGCGTGCGGGACACTGAAGCTTTCTTT
- TRBD1 TRBJ1-2 TRBV28 CASRGTGIYGYTF TGTGCCAGCAGGGGGACAGGGATCTATGGCTACACCTTC
- - TRBJ1-6 TRBV10-3 CAISESRGQGSSPLHF TGTGCCATCAGTGAGTCCCGGGGTCAGGGGAGTTCACCCCTCCACTTT
- - TRBJ2-3 TRBV7-2 CASSFAPLGGGPDTQYF TGTGCCAGCAGCTTCGCCCCTTTGGGGGGGGGCCCCGATACGCAGTATTTT
- TRBD1 TRBJ1-2 TRBV28 CASSLTGEVENGYTF TGTGCCAGCAGTTTGACAGGGGAGGTTGAAAATGGCTACACCTTC
- TRBD1 TRBJ1-1 TRBV5-1 CASSRIGTGGRTEAFF TGCGCCAGCAGCCGCATCGGAACAGGGGGAAGGACTGAAGCTTTCTTT
- - TRBJ2-5 TRBV6-5 CASSRTTDRETQYF TGTGCCAGCAGTAGAACCACAGACCGAGAGACCCAGTACTTC
- - TRBJ2-5 TRBV5-1 CASSFVTEKTQYF TGCGCCAGCAGCTTTGTGACAGAGAAGACCCAGTACTTC
- TRBD1 TRBJ1-3 TRBV7-9 CASSPDRVSGNTIYF TGTGCCAGCAGCCCAGACAGGGTGTCTGGAAACACCATATATTTT
- TRBD2 TRBJ2-1 TRBV6-5 CASSQRGSTYNEQFF TGTGCCAGCAGTCAGCGGGGGTCAACCTACAATGAGCAGTTCTTC
- TRBD1 TRBJ1-6 TRBV5-1 CASSPGTEDEPLHF TGCGCCAGCAGTCCCGGGACAGAGGATGAACCCCTCCACTTT
- - TRBJ1-2 TRBV7-9 CASSLGGRSGYTF TGTGCCAGCAGCTTAGGAGGTAGGAGCGGCTACACCTTC
- - TRBJ1-5 TRBV7-9 CASRLAGAEQPQHF TGTGCCAGCAGACTGGCAGGGGCAGAGCAGCCCCAGCATTTT
- - TRBJ1-5 TRBV7-2 CASSSPQAGQPQHF TGTGCCAGCAGCTCTCCCCAGGCGGGCCAGCCCCAGCATTTT
- - TRBJ2-3 TRBV30 CAWSGLLATTDTQYF TGTGCCTGGAGTGGTCTTCTAGCGACGACAGATACGCAGTATTTT
- TRBD1 TRBJ1-3 TRBV7-9 CASSLGQGINTIYF TGTGCCAGTAGCTTGGGACAGGGTATAAACACCATATATTTT
- TRBD2 TRBJ2-5 TRBV25-1 CATTGLAGSETQYF TGTGCCACAACAGGACTAGCGGGGTCGGAGACCCAGTACTTC
- - TRBJ2-1 TRBV11-2 CASTPTPGSYNEQFF TGTGCCAGCACCCCGACCCCGGGGTCCTACAATGAGCAGTTCTTC
- TRBD1 TRBJ1-6 TRBV7-9 CASSLAGQGASPLHF TGTGCCAGCAGCTTAGCTGGACAGGGGGCTTCACCCCTCCACTTT
- - TRBJ1-3 TRBV7-9 CASSLKGVGPHSGNTIYF TGTGCCAGCAGCTTAAAGGGGGTGGGCCCACACTCTGGAAACACCATATATTTT
- TRBD2 TRBJ2-2 TRBV6-6 CASSISAGVNTGELFF TGTGCCAGCAGCATCTCGGCGGGGGTGAACACCGGGGAGCTGTTTTTT
- TRBD1 TRBJ1-5 TRBV19 CASSFLDRNQPQHF TGTGCCAGTAGTTTCCTGGACAGGAATCAGCCCCAGCATTTT
once TRBD1 TRBJ1-4 TRBV9 CASSVGGQMNEKLFF TGTGCCAGCAGCGTAGGGGGACAGATGAATGAAAAACTGTTTTTT
- - TRBJ1-1 TRBV5-4 CASSLARGNTEAFF TGTGCCAGCAGCTTGGCCAGGGGAAACACTGAAGCTTTCTTT
- TRBD1 TRBJ1-2 TRBV9 CASSNTGAFYGYTF TGTGCCAGCAGCAATACAGGGGCTTTCTATGGCTACACCTTC
- - TRBJ1-6 TRBV7-9 CASSSHLTHNSYNSPLHF TGTGCCAGCAGCTCCCACCTAACGCATAACTCCTATAATTCACCCCTCCACTTT
- - TRBJ1-2 TRBV5-4 CASSSLDRSNYGYTF TGTGCCAGCAGCTCCTTGGACAGATCTAACTATGGCTACACCTTC
- TRBD1 TRBJ2-7 TRBV2 CASSSLTGGDYEQYF TGTGCCAGCAGTTCCCTGACAGGGGGGGATTACGAGCAGTACTTC
- TRBD1 TRBJ2-5 TRBV19 CASSTLTGIGETQYF TGTGCCAGTAGTACCCTGACAGGGATCGGGGAGACCCAGTACTTC
- TRBD2 TRBJ2-4 TRBV2 CARGGSGENIQYF TGTGCCAGGGGGGGGTCAGGTGAAAACATTCAGTACTTC
- TRBD1 TRBJ2-3 TRBV7-9 CASSLGTGVGTQYF TGTGCCAGCAGCTTAGGGACAGGGGTAGGTACGCAGTATTTT
- - TRBJ2-3 TRBV9 CASSVAAATDTQYF TGTGCCAGCAGCGTAGCGGCGGCCACAGATACGCAGTATTTT
- - TRBJ1-4 TRBV5-1 CASSYQGTNEKLFF TGCGCCAGCAGCTATCAGGGAACTAATGAAAAACTGTTTTTT
- - TRBJ2-3 TRBV11-2 CASRRAGAITTDTQYF TGTGCCAGCAGAAGGGCAGGGGCGATTACCACAGATACGCAGTATTTT
- - TRBJ1-4 TRBV27 CASSLTGINEKLFF TGTGCCAGCAGTTTAACAGGGATTAATGAAAAACTGTTTTTT
- - TRBJ1-2 TRBV3-1/TRBV3-2 CASSKQGNYGYTF TGTGCCAGCAGCAAACAGGGAAACTATGGCTACACCTTC
few TRBD1 TRBJ1-2 TRBV2 CASSEGSGGTGYGYTF TGTGCCAGCAGTGAAGGAAGCGGCGGGACAGGGTACGGCTACACCTTC
- TRBD2 TRBJ2-3 TRBV5-4 CASSLVPSGGGGGTQYF TGTGCCAGCAGCTTGGTGCCTAGCGGGGGCGGTGGAGGGACGCAGTATTTT
- - TRBJ1-1 TRBV2 CASSEDRNTEAFF TGTGCCAGCAGTGAGGACAGGAACACTGAAGCTTTCTTT
- - TRBJ2-5 TRBV6-5 CASIKAATETQYF TGTGCCAGCATCAAGGCGGCAACAGAGACCCAGTACTTC